Following are 19 T cell receptor beta chains from one sample sequenced in a study of cytomegalovirus exposure and HLA in healthy donors. 60 Vbeta and 13 Jbeta primers were used in PCR. Here immunoSEQ multiplex PCR was the method, and the copy in TCRdb shows in-frame clones only, minus some. This table has some 190,000 clones, approximately 86% appearing once. The material sequenced was PBMCs. The receptors shown here come from a young woman in good health and CMV-seronegative.

The genes are TRBV7-9 and TRBJ2-7; TRBD2 aligns across 10 bases. The CDR3 loop spans 17 amino acids. Germline V gene sequence: CDR1 SEHNR, CDR2 FQNEAQ (reference sequence). The CDR3 DNA reads TGTTCCACCGACGTGAGCGGGGGGGCAGGGGCCCTCTACGAGCAGTACTTC. It codes for CSTDVSGGAGALYEQYF.

As DNA, the CDR3 is TGTGCCAGCCTAACGAGGGCGGGAGGGACCTACGAGCAGTACTTC. Translating it yields CASLTRAGGTYEQYF. This rearrangement joins TRBV6-6 to TRBJ2-5; 9 positions agree with TRBD2. The J call is in doubt because the DNA end fits TRBJ2-7 better. Looked up from germline, CDR1 is MNHNY and CDR2 is SVGAGI (reference sequence). This CDR3 contains 15 residues.

This rearrangement joins TRBV27 to TRBJ1-2; 9 nucleotides line up with TRBD1. V dropped 8 bases and J dropped 6; count of bases not matched to a gene: 7. Germline CDR1 MNHEY, CDR2 SMNVEV (reference sequence). The CDR3 extends over 13 amino acids. CDR3 DNA sequence: TGTGCCAGCGGCCCAACAGGGGGCCATGGCTACACCTTC. Protein: CASGPTGGHGYTF.

This rearrangement joins TRBV9 to TRBJ2-1; 8 bases are a match to TRBD2. Germline CDR1 SGDLS, CDR2 YYNGEE. This CDR3 comprises 15 residues. Trimming cost V 0 bases and J 4 bases; bases outside gene matches: 3. CDR3 protein: CASSVETSDYNEQFF. CDR3 coding DNA: TGTGCCAGCAGCGTAGAGACTAGCGATTACAATGAGCAGTTCTTC.

The chain links TRBV7-2 to TRBJ1-4, with TRBD1 matching over 9 bases. CDR3 length equals 14 residues. J was trimmed by 8 bases and V by 10 bases; bases with no gene match: 11. CDR1 and CDR2 from the germline V gene are SGHTA and FQGNSA. CDR3 loop: CATGPGQGGEKLFF. CDR3 bases: TGTGCCACCGGCCCGGGACAGGGAGGCGAAAAACTGTTTTTT.

The V and J genes are TRBV5-1 and TRBJ2-7, with D hard to call. Germline V gene data show CDR1 as SGHRS and CDR2 as YFSETQ. The length of the CDR3 is 13 residues. The ends were cut back, 0 bases at V and 4 bases at J, with 8 bases in the middle. The CDR3 sequence is CASSLAPEYEQYF. CDR3 bases: TGCGCCAGCAGCTTGGCCCCGGAGTACGAGCAGTACTTC.

V gene TRBV18 combines with J gene TRBJ2-5; a weak D match, TRBD2 (6 bases). CDR3 size: 15 residues. Germline CDR1 and CDR2: KGHSH and LQKENI. Trimming removed 3 bases from V and 0 bases from J, with 11 bases in between. The CDR3 bases are TGTGCCAGCTCACCTCTTCCGGGAGACCAAGAGACCCAGTACTTC. Its translation is CASSPLPGDQETQYF.

The chain has TRBV30 and TRBJ2-1, with D maybe TRBD2 (6 bases). Germline loops: CDR1 GTSNPN, CDR2 SVGIG (reference sequence). With 3 bases removed from V and 8 bases from J, the gap between germline ends came to 17 bases. The CDR3 extends over 14 amino acids. This CDR3 is CAWSQTRRGDEQFF. The CDR3 coding sequence is TGTGCCTGGAGCCAGACTAGGAGAGGCGATGAGCAGTTCTTC.

The V gene is TRBV5-1, the J gene TRBJ1-2, with D possibly matching TRBD1 (5 bases). V shed 2 bases and J shed 8 bases, with 13 bases lying between them. From germline, CDR1 is SGHRS and CDR2 YFSETQ. CDR3 length: 13 amino acids. The CDR3 bases are TGCGCCAGCAGCTTCCTCCCAGGACACGGCTACACCTTC. This sequence encodes CASSFLPGHGYTF.

V gene TRBV6-5 combines with J gene TRBJ1-6; D is ambiguous. CDR3 size: 15 residues. Germline V gene lookup returns CDR1 MNHEY and CDR2 SVGAGI. V was cut by 4 bases and J by 7 bases, with 14 bases left in between. The CDR3 spells CASSSGLVRNSPLHF. The CDR3 region has the DNA TGTGCCAGCAGTTCCGGGTTAGTCCGAAATTCACCCCTCCACTTT.

This chain joins TRBV4-1 and TRBJ2-7; the D gene is possibly TRBD1 (6 bases). CDR1 MGHRA and CDR2 YSYEKL come from the germline V gene. CDR3 size: 13 residues. Trimming removed 0 bases from V and 7 bases from J, with 10 bases in between. CDR3 nucleotide sequence: TGCGCCAGCAGCCAAGATGGGGGCCCGGAGCAGTACTTC. Amino acid sequence: CASSQDGGPEQYF.

The chain joins TRBV19 to TRBJ1-1; the match to TRBD1 covers 8 bases. J gave up 5 bases and V 5 bases, and 7 bases lay outside the gene matches. Germline CDR1 and CDR2: LNHDA and SQIVND (reference sequence). This CDR3 is 14 amino acids long. The CDR3 DNA is TGTGCCAGTAGTCCAGGACAGGGTTCAACTGAAGCTTTCTTT. Residues: CASSPGQGSTEAFF.

V usage is TRBV7-9 and J usage is TRBJ2-7; 8 nucleotides agree with TRBD1. V was pared by 4 bases and J by 4 bases, with 6 bases of the junction left unmatched. CDR3 length equals 14 residues. CDR1 and CDR2 from the germline V gene are SEHNR and FQNEAQ (reference sequence). The CDR3 here is CASSWDRSTYEQYF. The CDR3 bases are TGTGCCAGCAGCTGGGACAGGTCCACTTACGAGCAGTACTTC.

The chain links TRBV5-1 to TRBJ1-1, with D maybe TRBD1 (6 bases). Per the germline V gene, CDR1 is SGHRS and CDR2 is YFSETQ. Deletions cut 4 bases from V and 0 bases from J, with 10 bases between. The CDR3 totals 14 residues. CDR3 DNA: TGCGCCAGCAGCCCGGGACAAGTGAACACTGAAGCTTTCTTT. This translates into CASSPGQVNTEAFF.

J is TRBJ1-1 and V is TRBV4-1; 7 bases match TRBD1. This CDR3 is built from 18 residues. Germline V gives CDR1 MGHRA, CDR2 YSYEKL. The ends lost 3 bases at V and 0 bases at J; junction bases unmatched: 13. The CDR3 coding sequence is TGCGCCAGCAGCCATAAACAGGGGAGCGGGTTGGTGAACACTGAAGCTTTCTTT. It codes for CASSHKQGSGLVNTEAFF.

The chain combines TRBV11-3 with TRBJ2-1; D possibly corresponds to TRBD2 (6 bases). Looked up from germline, CDR1 is SGHNT and CDR2 is YENEEA. The CDR3 has 15 amino acids. Trimming left V 0 bases short and J 1 base short, with 7 bases between. CDR3 in amino acids: CASSLESGSYNEQFF. CDR3 DNA: TGTGCCAGCAGCTTAGAAAGCGGGTCCTACAATGAGCAGTTCTTC. The full variable domain, rest sourced from reference TRBV11-3 and TRBJ2-1, is EAGVVQSPRYKIIEKKQPVAFWCNPISGHNTLYWYLQNLGQGPELLIRYENEEAVDDSQLPKDRFSAERLKGVDSTLKIQPAELGDSAVYLCASSLESGSYNEQFFGPGTRLTVL.

This chain uses TRBV18 with TRBJ1-2; D ambiguous. Germline CDR1 is KGHSH and CDR2 is LQKENI. The CDR3 has 14 amino acids. Trimming left V 1 base short and J 6 bases short, with 12 bases between. The CDR3 DNA follows: TGTGCCAGCTCACCACGTAGAGAAGCCGATGGCTACACCTTC. Amino acid sequence: CASSPRREADGYTF.

Here the CDR3 reads CASRVEGGTEAFF. Here the CDR3 DNA reads TGCGCCAGCAGGGTGGAGGGAGGAACTGAAGCTTTCTTT. The chain couples TRBV10-2 to TRBJ1-1; D gene uncertain. V gave up 6 bases and J gave up 5 bases, with 13 bases separating them. Per the germline V gene, CDR1 is WSHSY and CDR2 is SAAADI. The CDR3 runs 13 residues.

The chain links TRBV11-3 to TRBJ2-4, with 7 bases identical to TRBD1. The CDR3 contains 13 residues. V lost 5 bases, J lost 7 bases, and 5 bases stayed unmatched. CDR1 is SGHNT and CDR2 is YENEEA in the germline V gene. Written as DNA, the CDR3 is TGTGCCAGCAGCCTGACAGGGTCGAACATTCAGTACTTC. Amino acids: CASSLTGSNIQYF.